Each of the 5 T cell receptor beta chains below was sequenced from the same sample in a study of blood T cell repertoires in COVID-19 (dated by TCRdb to 2020 to 2022). Libraries came from the immunoSEQ multiplex PCR assay. TCRdb stores this immuneACCESS table with in-frame sequences only. Part of the clones is absent; in the studies checked, under half of the shortfall reflects unresolved V genes, and no reason is known for the rest. The sample data list 200,000 to 250,000 clones, and 84% of these were observed just once. Jointly, the top ten make up 9.7% of the sample. The sample consisted of peripheral blood. These receptors were obtained from a man aged 45-65 years with active or convalescent COVID-19.

V and J are TRBV7-9 and TRBJ2-2, with D tentatively TRBD2 (6 bases). Looked up from germline, CDR1 is SEHNR and CDR2 is FQNEAQ (reference sequence). V dropped 4 bases and J dropped 3 bases, with 9 bases sitting between them. CDR3 length: 14 residues. CDR3 bases: TGTGCCAGCAGCTATTCGGGGGACACCGGGGAGCTGTTTTTT. It codes for CASSYSGDTGELFF.

This chain joins TRBV28 and TRBJ1-1, with D unresolved. The CDR3 runs to 12 residues. V was shortened by 8 bases and J by 2 bases, with 9 bases between the two germline ends. CDR1 and CDR2 from the germline V gene are MDHEN and SYDVKM. The CDR3 DNA is TGTGCCAGCTCGTCGGGAAACACTGAAGCTTTCTTT. Translation: CASSSGNTEAFF.

The chain recombines TRBV7-3 with TRBJ2-5; D is uncertain. From germline, CDR1 is SGHTA and CDR2 FQGTGA. Trimming took 3 bases from V and 1 from J, leaving 12 bases between them. This CDR3 is built from 15 residues. CDR3 amino acids: CASSFHGSLQETQYF. The DNA of the CDR3 is TGTGCCAGCAGCTTTCACGGTTCGCTCCAAGAGACCCAGTACTTC.

The V and J genes are TRBV19 and TRBJ2-1, with D possibly matching TRBD1 (5 bases). Germline CDR1 and CDR2: LNHDA and SQIVND (reference sequence). The CDR3 has 13 residues. V was shortened by 3 bases and J by 5 bases, with 8 bases between the two germline ends. The DNA of the CDR3 is TGTGCCAGTAGTATGGGCAGGGACAATGAGCAGTTCTTC. It yields the protein CASSMGRDNEQFF.

This clone was seen ten or more times. This chain joins TRBV7-8 and TRBJ1-2; D is uncertain. There are 16 residues in the CDR3. Germline assignment: CDR1 SGHVS and CDR2 FQNEAQ. V was shortened by 5 bases and J by 0 bases, with 16 bases between the two germline ends. The CDR3: CASSLTTERANYGYTF. In DNA form, the CDR3 reads TGTGCCAGCAGCCTGACAACGGAACGAGCTAACTATGGCTACACCTTC.